Listed below are T cell receptor beta chains from one sample, sequenced in a study of blood T cell repertoires in COVID-19. Some clones are missing from TCRdb's copy, which holds only in-frame ones; the method was immunoSEQ multiplex PCR. The sample holds roughly 260,000 clones, about 90% seen once. The sequencing input was peripheral blood. The origin of the receptors is a woman aged 50 to 60 with acute or convalescent COVID-19. Both conserved end residues are trimmed from each CDR3.

CDR3aa: ASSITYSSGANVLT; v_gene: TRBV19; len: 14; j_gene: TRBJ2-6
CDR3aa: ASSPSTGVGYGYT; v_gene: TRBV27; len: 13; j_gene: TRBJ1-2
CDR3aa: ASSYRQGINNEQF; v_gene: TRBV6-2/TRBV6-3; len: 13; j_gene: TRBJ2-1
CDR3aa: ASSQTGVNEQY; v_gene: TRBV3-1/TRBV3-2; len: 11; j_gene: TRBJ2-7
CDR3aa: ASSQPTPGQGDDRRKLF; v_gene: TRBV10-2; len: 17; j_gene: TRBJ1-4
CDR3aa: ATSRTLRLAGAYEQY; v_gene: TRBV15; len: 15; j_gene: TRBJ2-7
CDR3aa: ASSMDLEHEQF; v_gene: TRBV19; len: 11; j_gene: TRBJ2-1
CDR3aa: ASSSKQGALSYEQY; v_gene: TRBV5-1; len: 14; j_gene: TRBJ2-7
CDR3aa: ASSQDRGSPYEQY; v_gene: TRBV3-1/TRBV3-2; len: 13; j_gene: TRBJ2-7
CDR3aa: ASSLIAGATDTQY; v_gene: TRBV7-3; len: 13; j_gene: TRBJ2-3